This TCR beta chain was sequenced during a study of blood T cells in healthy people across ages. This clonotype showed up just a few times. A second about 7 to 11 cycle PCR used barcoded and J-beta primers. From the 5' RACE reads, TCRdb called clonotypes with MiXCR, one entry per CDR3 protein. The sample carries 450,000 to 650,000 distinct CDR3 sequences, more than 20% recorded once. Germline-derived CDR1 and CDR2 are MNHEY and SVGEGT. V was pared by 2 bases and J by 0 bases, with 13 bases between. The CDR3 sequence is 16 residues long. These data were likewise used in another study, on T cells of mothers and their children.

This clonotype was obtained from a boy younger than 18 in good health. The sample taken for sequencing was blood. The J gene is TRBJ2-5, the V gene TRBV6-2 or TRBV6-3; TRBD2 is a possible D gene (5 bases). CDR3 region: CASSYDGLKYQETQYF. The CDR3 DNA reads TGTGCCAGCAGTTACGACGGACTGAAGTACCAAGAGACCCAGTACTTC.